The present T cell receptor (beta chain) was sequenced within a study of shared clonotypes between healthy human individuals. Trimming took 4 bases from V and 0 from J; bases not matched to a gene: 11. Germline CDR1 KGHSH, CDR2 LQKENI. The CDR3 extends over 18 amino acids. The assay was immunoSEQ multiplex PCR, and TCRdb's table has in-frame clones only and misses some. The sample holds a few million clones; just over 90% are singletons and the top ten take roughly 0.13%. The sequence was obtained from a man aged 18 to 30 in good health. Input material: naive CD4+ T cells sorted from blood. Subset specified: CD45RA+ positively selected. The rearrangement uses TRBV18 and TRBJ2-2, with TRBD1 identical over 7 bases. The CDR3 here is CASSLLTGTNSNTGELFF. CDR3 DNA sequence: TGTGCCAGCTCACTTTTGACAGGGACAAACTCGAACACCGGGGAGCTGTTTTTT.